Following are 15 T cell receptor beta chains from one sample sequenced in a study of T cells after yellow fever vaccination. Using its own MiXCR run on the 5' RACE reads, TCRdb lists one record per CDR3 protein. The sample includes some 550,000 distinct CDR3 sequences, roughly a fifth seen only once; the top ten take roughly an eighth. This specimen was PBMCs, taken 15 days after the yellow fever booster vaccination. These receptor sequences come from a man aged 25 to 40 who received the YFV17D yellow fever vaccine.

The genes are TRBV29-1 and TRBJ1-1, with D tentatively TRBD1 (5 bases). This CDR3 region has 14 residues. V gave up 5 bases and J gave up 1 base, with 14 bases separating them. Germline CDR1 reads SQVTM; CDR2 reads ANQGSEA. The CDR3 nucleotides are TGCAGCGTTAGGCCCGGACACCAGAACACTGAAGCTTTCTTT. It encodes CSVRPGHQNTEAFF.

This clonotype was detected only a few times. The chain employs TRBV7-8 and TRBJ2-2; D is perhaps TRBD1 or TRBD2 (5 bases each). Looked up from germline, CDR1 is SGHVS and CDR2 is FQNEAQ. The CDR3 covers 15 residues. The germline V and J ends were trimmed by 3 bases and 6 bases, with 14 bases remaining between them. The CDR3 coding sequence is TGTGCCAGCAGCTTCCGGGACGGGCAGTCCGGGGAGCTGTTTTTT. This encodes CASSFRDGQSGELFF.

The chain links TRBV29-1 to TRBJ1-2, with 7 bases that match TRBD1. The CDR3 spans 12 residues. Unmatched junction bases numbered 8, after V lost 6 bases and J lost 7 bases. The germline gives CDR1 SQVTM, CDR2 ANQGSEA. The CDR3 nucleotides are TGCAGCGTAGGACAGGATCTATCTGGCTACACCTTC. Protein product: CSVGQDLSGYTF.

This clonotype was observed a handful of times. The chain links TRBV20-1 to TRBJ2-3, with D hard to call. The length of the CDR3 is 14 residues. Looked up from germline, CDR1 is DFQATT and CDR2 is SNEGSKA (reference sequence). Trimming shortened V by 5 bases and J by 0 bases, and 12 bases separated the two germline ends. The CDR3 DNA is TGCAGTGCTGTCCGTGGGTCTAGCACAGATACGCAGTATTTT. It yields the protein CSAVRGSSTDTQYF.

The chain has TRBV7-2 and TRBJ1-2, with TRBD1 matching over 12 bases. The V segment lost 5 bases and the J segment 5 bases; nucleotides outside the gene matches: 6. This CDR3 spans 15 amino acids. Germline lookup yields CDR1 SGHTA and CDR2 FQGNSA. The CDR3 nucleotides are TGTGCCAGCAGCCCACGGGACAGGGGGCCGTATGGCTACACCTTC. It is translated as CASSPRDRGPYGYTF.

The chain joins TRBV30 to TRBJ1-1; 7 bases agree with TRBD1. CDR3 length equals 14 residues. V lost 2 bases, J lost 9 bases, and 12 bases stayed unmatched. Germline CDR1 and CDR2: GTSNPN and SVGIG (reference sequence). The CDR3 nucleotides are TGTGCCTGGAGTACGACGACAGGGTCAGAAAAAGCTTTCTTT. Translation: CAWSTTTGSEKAFF.

There are a few counts of this clonotype. The V call is TRBV7-9, the J call TRBJ2-7; D is unresolved. Trimming removed 5 bases at V and 0 bases at J, with 14 bases between. The germline V gene encodes CDR1 SEHNR and CDR2 FQNEAQ (reference sequence). This CDR3 is built from 15 residues. This chain's CDR3 is CASSPIDLSSYEQYF. For the CDR3, the DNA is TGTGCCAGCAGCCCCATCGACCTATCCTCCTACGAGCAGTACTTC.

This rearrangement joins TRBV7-8 to TRBJ2-7; D is uncertain. The germline V gene has CDR1 SGHVS and CDR2 FQNEAQ. The CDR3 is 15 amino acids. The V gene lost 6 bases and the J gene lost 4 bases, with 19 bases spanning the gap. Here the CDR3 reads CASRPEPDGFYEQYF. The CDR3 DNA is TGTGCCAGCAGGCCGGAGCCAGATGGCTTTTACGAGCAGTACTTC.

The V gene is TRBV7-8, the J gene TRBJ2-1, with D perhaps TRBD1 (5 bases). The V end was cut by 5 bases, the J end by 7 bases, with 9 bases between. In germline, CDR1 is SGHVS, CDR2 FQNEAQ. The CDR3 contains 12 residues. The CDR3 here is CASSSHRNEQFF. Here the CDR3 DNA reads TGTGCCAGCAGCAGTCACAGGAATGAGCAGTTCTTC.

The sample holds a few counts of this clonotype. The rearrangement uses TRBV12-3 or TRBV12-4 and TRBJ2-3, with D unclear. With 8 bases removed from V and 3 bases from J, the gap between germline ends came to 15 bases. The CDR3 is 14 residues long. CDR3 sequence: CASQETLRTDTQYF. CDR3 nucleotides: TGTGCCAGCCAGGAGACGTTAAGAACAGATACGCAGTATTTT.

V is TRBV6-2 or TRBV6-3 and J is TRBJ2-1; D gene uncertain. CDR1 and CDR2 from the germline V gene are MNHEY and SVGEGT. The CDR3 extends over 13 amino acids. V was clipped by 1 base and J by 8 bases, with 9 bases between them. This chain's CDR3 is CASSYLVGYEQFF. The CDR3 DNA is TGTGCCAGCAGTTACTTGGTGGGCTATGAGCAGTTCTTC.

A few counts support this clonotype. V and J are TRBV3-1 and TRBJ2-1; possibly TRBD2 for D (7 bases). Trimming pared 4 bases from V and 6 bases from J, leaving 16 bases between. CDR3 length: 15 amino acids. Germline V gene sequence: CDR1 LGHDT, CDR2 YNNKEL (reference sequence). CDR3 bases: TGTGCCAGCAGCCTTGGGGAGGGGGTTTTCAATGAGCAGTTCTTC. Translation: CASSLGEGVFNEQFF.

The rearrangement links TRBV20-1 to TRBJ2-1; 11 bases are a match to TRBD2. V lost 0 bases and J lost 3; bases outside the gene matches: 4. The CDR3 is made up of 16 amino acids. Germline CDR1 is DFQATT and CDR2 is SNEGSKA (reference sequence). This CDR3 is CSARDDGTSGYNEQFF. The CDR3 DNA sequence: TGCAGTGCTAGAGATGACGGGACTAGCGGCTACAATGAGCAGTTCTTC.

The rearrangement links TRBV29-1 to TRBJ2-3; TRBD2 aligns across 10 bases. The CDR3 length is 16 residues. CDR1 is SQVTM, CDR2 ANQGSEA, per germline. CDR3 sequence: CSTGGTSGRAIDTQYF. For the CDR3, the DNA is TGCAGTACGGGGGGGACCAGCGGGAGGGCCATAGATACGCAGTATTTT.

The V call is TRBV6-6, the J call TRBJ2-7; D is perhaps TRBD1 (5 bases). CDR1 MNHNY and CDR2 SVGAGI come from the germline V gene (reference sequence). Trimming removed 5 bases at V and 8 bases at J, with 13 bases between. The CDR3 is made up of 12 amino acids. The CDR3 sequence is CASSPDSWKQYF. The CDR3 DNA sequence: TGTGCCAGCAGTCCTGACAGCTGGAAGCAGTACTTC.